This TCR beta chain was profiled in a study of T-cell memory formation after mild COVID-19. Across the study: Clusters of TCRs were largely donor specific.

A remark on this clonotype: Its antigen is not identified.

Trimming took off 0 bases at V and 3 bases at J, with 8 bases between the two ends. The V gene's germline CDR1 is DFQATT and CDR2 SNEGSKA (reference sequence). The CDR3 extends over 14 amino acids. Study observations and caveats: Largely, contracting CD4+ clones fell within CM and EM, and contracting CD8+ clones within EMRA. Later expanders leaned CD4+, whereas clones that contracted between day 15 and 85 were balanced CD4/CD8.

A 5'RACE reaction primed in the constant segment made cDNA libraries of TCR alpha and TCR beta, and these carried sample barcodes and UMIs. TCRdb analysed the 5' RACE reads with MiXCR anew, one entry per CDR3 protein. The sample includes approximately 180,000 distinct CDR3 sequences, 16% of them seen just once. The clonotype originates from an adult woman who had mild COVID-19 (a few samples of this study predate the infection). Cell type and time point are not known. V gene TRBV20-1 combines with J gene TRBJ2-2, with D perhaps matching TRBD2 (6 bases). Sequencing used PBMCs or a T cell subset sorted from them (not recorded which). The CDR3, as DNA: TGCAGTGCTAGAGATTGGGGGGACACCGGGGAGCTGTTTTTT. This codes for CSARDWGDTGELFF.